A single sample gave rise to the 18 T cell receptor beta chains below, sequenced in a study of Graves' ophthalmopathy and Graves' hyperthyroidism. Amplified material comprised TCR beta CDR3 regions derived from RNA transcripts. The workflow started with a first-round RT-PCR run with HTBI primers and then moved on to a second-round multiplex PCR. TCRdb recomputed calls from the multiplex PCR reads with MiXCR, one row per CDR3 protein. The table lists about 640,000 distinct CDR3 sequences, 35% to 50% of them singletons. The sequenced material came from peripheral blood. These receptors came from an adult man with Graves' ophthalmopathy.

This clonotype has a handful of counts. The chain couples TRBV27 to TRBJ2-7; no reliable D call. Germline V gene lookup returns CDR1 MNHEY and CDR2 SMNVEV (reference sequence). V was pared by 5 bases and J by 7 bases, with 12 bases between. The CDR3 length is 12 residues. This chain's CDR3 is CASSLLGREQYF. The CDR3 nucleotides are TGTGCCAGCAGTCTCCTAGGGCGGGAGCAGTACTTC.

J is TRBJ2-7 and V is TRBV10-3, with D possibly matching TRBD1 (6 bases). This CDR3 spans 14 amino acids. Trimming left V 6 bases short and J 6 bases short, with 18 bases between. CDR1 and CDR2 from the germline V gene are ENHRY and SYGVKD. DNA of the CDR3: TGTGCCATCAGCGGGCGGACAGAACGCTCCGAGCAGTACTTC. It translates to CAISGRTERSEQYF.

In regard to this clonotype: Because it lacks the conserved phenylalanine or tryptophan at the end, this CDR3 is likely a read error. The limits of the CDR3 on the DNA are not certain, so only TCRdb's listed CDR3 is given. The chain joins TRBV24-1 to TRBJ1-4; the tabulated D call, TRBD1, remains unverified against the DNA. The CDR3 sequence runs 11 residues, both termini included. CDR1 is KGHDR and CDR2 is SFDVKD in the germline V gene. This CDR3 is CATSETGTGNY.

This clonotype has at least ten counts. The rearrangement joins TRBV12-3 or TRBV12-4 to TRBJ1-1; D gene ambiguous. This CDR3 contains 14 residues. Trimming cost V 2 bases and J 0 bases, with 7 bases left between them. The DNA for the CDR3 is TGTGCCAGCAGTTTACGGCGGTTGAACACTGAAGCTTTCTTT. It codes for CASSLRRLNTEAFF.

This clonotype was picked up many times. V gene TRBV7-2 combines with J gene TRBJ1-6, with D maybe TRBD1 (6 bases). The germline V and J ends were trimmed by 3 bases and 7 bases, with 16 bases remaining between them. The CDR3 is 16 residues long. CDR1 SGHTA and CDR2 FQGNSA come from the germline V gene. The CDR3 loop is CASSLRPGDSNSPLHF. The CDR3 DNA is TGTGCCAGCAGCTTGAGGCCAGGGGATTCAAATTCACCCCTCCACTTT.

On this clonotype itself: Its ends do not fully match the called genes, so a read error is possible. The chain joins TRBV9 to TRBJ2-7, with 9 nucleotides matching TRBD2. The CDR3 runs to 13 residues. Germline lookup yields CDR1 SGDLS and CDR2 YYNGEE. This CDR3 is CASSPYSGSEQYF. CDR3 DNA: TGCGCCAGCAGTCCATATAGCGGGAGTGAGCAGTACTTC.

This clonotype has a single count. The chain uses TRBV19 and TRBJ1-1; unclear D gene. The CDR3 totals 11 residues. Deletions cut 9 bases from V and 9 bases from J, with 14 bases between. Germline V lookup: CDR1 LNHDA, CDR2 SQIVND (reference sequence). The CDR3 DNA reads TGTGCCAGCAGCCAGAGGTCACAAGCTTTCTTT. Amino acids: CASSQRSQAFF.

This clonotype was seen at least ten times. The V call is TRBV7-9, the J call TRBJ2-7; 11 bases agree with TRBD2. V was pared by 3 bases and J by 7 bases, with 5 bases of the junction left unmatched. The CDR3 length is 14 residues. The V gene's germline CDR1 is SEHNR and CDR2 FQNEAQ (reference sequence). The chain's CDR3 is CASSFSGRAGEQYF. In DNA form, the CDR3 reads TGTGCCAGCAGCTTTAGCGGGAGGGCGGGTGAGCAGTACTTC.

The table lists this clonotype with many counts. The chain recombines TRBV11-2 with TRBJ2-5; the D gene is possibly TRBD2 (5 bases). Trimming removed 3 bases from V and 5 bases from J, with 10 bases in between. CDR1 is SGHAT, CDR2 FQNNGV, per germline. This CDR3 comprises 13 residues. The CDR3, as DNA: TGTGCCAGCAGCTTTTCCGGGATGGAGACCCAGTACTTC. Amino acid sequence: CASSFSGMETQYF.

On this clonotype itself: Since a much larger clone is just one base distant, this may be a read error. Since no conserved phenylalanine or tryptophan closes the CDR3, a read error is the likely cause. The genes are TRBV11-2 and TRBJ2-5; 8 bases match TRBD2. This CDR3 region has 15 residues. With V trimmed by 5 bases and J by 1 base, 6 bases remained unmatched. In germline, CDR1 is SGHAT, CDR2 FQNNGV. The CDR3 loop is CASSIFGGAQETQYL. The DNA for the CDR3 is TGTGCCAGCAGCATCTTCGGGGGGGCCCAAGAGACCCAGTACCTC.

V gene TRBV12-3 or TRBV12-4 combines with J gene TRBJ1-4, with D tentatively TRBD1 (5 bases). CDR3 length: 14 amino acids. V lost 4 bases and J 2 bases, leaving 8 bases between the germline ends. In nucleotides, the CDR3 is TGTGCCAGCAGTTGGGGGGTCACTAATGAAAAACTGTTTTTT. It encodes CASSWGVTNEKLFF.

V and J are TRBV30 and TRBJ2-5; no reliable D call. V was clipped by 2 bases and J by 3 bases, with 10 bases between them. This CDR3 spans 13 amino acids. Germline CDR1 and CDR2: GTSNPN and SVGIG (reference sequence). CDR3 DNA sequence: TGTGCCTGGAGTATTGAGGAGAAAGAGACCCAGTACTTC. It yields the protein CAWSIEEKETQYF.

For this clonotype: Since a much larger clone is just one base distant, this may be a read error. The chain recombines TRBV27 with TRBJ2-6; D unclear. The V gene lost 6 bases and the J gene lost 0 bases, with 6 bases spanning the gap. This CDR3 has 14 residues. Germline V CDR1 and CDR2: MNHEY, SMNVEV (reference sequence). The chain's CDR3 is CASRRFSGANVLTF. CDR3 bases: TGTGCCAGCAGGCGGTTCTCTGGGGCCAACGTCCTGACTTTC.

The V gene is TRBV10-3, the J gene TRBJ2-2; 8 bases agree with TRBD1. The CDR3 sequence is 13 residues long. J gave up 5 bases and V 4 bases, and 0 bases lay outside the gene matches. Germline CDR1 and CDR2: ENHRY and SYGVKD. The CDR3 region has the DNA TGTGCCATCAGTGGACAGGGGACCGGGGAGCTGTTTTTT. Encoded protein: CAISGQGTGELFF.

There are many counts of this clonotype. The chain has TRBV5-5 and TRBJ1-3; D call uncertain. Germline V lookup: CDR1 SGHKS, CDR2 YYEKEE (reference sequence). The length of the CDR3 is 14 residues. V was shortened by 1 base and J by 6 bases, with 11 bases between the two germline ends. The CDR3 nucleotides read TGTGCCAGCAGCTTGCCCCGGTATTTAAACACCATATATTTT. Its protein product is CASSLPRYLNTIYF.

The chain links TRBV7-6 to TRBJ2-5; 7 nucleotides match TRBD1. CDR3 length: 15 residues. The junction had 8 bases not matched to a gene; V was cut back by 3 bases and J by 4 bases. Looked up from germline, CDR1 is SGHVS and CDR2 is FNYEAQ. The CDR3 DNA sequence: TGTGCCAGCAGCTTGACAGGGATGGGTCGAGAGACCCAGTACTTC. Protein: CASSLTGMGRETQYF.

This clonotype was counted a few times. V is TRBV6-1 and J is TRBJ1-1, with TRBD1 as a possible D gene (5 bases). Trimming left V 9 bases short and J 3 bases short, with 8 bases between. The germline CDR1 and CDR2 sequences are MNHNS and SASEGT. There are 11 residues in the CDR3. The CDR3, as DNA: TGTGCCAGTTCGGGGGACACTGAAGCTTTCTTT. Translating gives CASSGDTEAFF.

The table lists this clonotype with many counts. The rearrangement uses TRBV7-2 and TRBJ2-6; 8 nucleotides match TRBD2. The V gene's germline CDR1 is SGHTA and CDR2 FQGNSA. CDR3 length: 15 amino acids. V lost 3 bases and J lost 4; bases outside the gene matches: 2. The CDR3 protein is CASSFSGTGANVLTF. The CDR3 DNA follows: TGTGCCAGCAGCTTTAGCGGGACCGGGGCCAACGTCCTGACTTTC.